This T cell receptor (beta chain) is drawn from a study of STAT5B mutations in CD4+ large granular lymphocyte leukemia. Study-wide results and limits: Without putative leukemic clones, patient CD4-sorted repertoires remained more clonal than healthy CD4+ repertoires.

The CDR3 sequence is 19 residues long. Trimming cost V 0 bases and J 0 bases, with 16 bases left between them. The germline CDR1 and CDR2 sequences are SGDLS and YYNGEE. About this clone: Antigen unknown.

The assay was run at survey level. TCRdb's copy holds only in-frame clones and misses some; the assay was immunoSEQ multiplex PCR. In the table there are 40,000 to 45,000 clones, about 88% of which are singletons. The receptor's source is a human donor in good health. Sequenced sample: CD4+ T cells from blood buffy coats. The chain uses TRBV9 and TRBJ2-6; D might be TRBD2 (7 bases). The CDR3 DNA follows: TGTGCCAGCAGCGTAGCTACGGAGGGGGGGAGCTCTGGGGCCAACGTCCTGACTTTC. It specifies CASSVATEGGSSGANVLTF.